The clone carrying this T cell receptor beta chain was counted only a few times. Its antigen remains unidentified. The same CDR3 arises from other DNA sequences in this sample as well. The sample originates from a study of Ad26.COV2.S vaccination and SARS-CoV-2 variants. Overall study results and limits: Individuals receiving vaccine had higher spike-specific TCR breadth than placebo recipients did. The TCR-based breadth and depth measures might underestimate overall T cell responses.

TCRdb's table, derived via immunoSEQ multiplex PCR, lists solely in-frame clones and lacks some. The repertoire consists of 300,000 to 400,000 clones, with 85% to 90% occurring once and the leading ten covering around 5.5%. Between the trimmed V and J ends, which lost 6 bases and 5 bases, there was a span of 10 bases. The CDR3 has 12 residues. Treatment denoted: roughly 18 received Ad26.COV2.S at low or high dose, single or two shots; about 5 received placebo; per-sample allocation not given. Sampling was performed 63 days after the first vaccine or placebo injection. The vaccine delivered Wuhan-strain SARS-CoV-2 spike through an Ad26 vector.

The source was peripheral blood, collected in a trial of Ad26.COV2.S vaccine versus placebo. This chain joins TRBV12-3 or TRBV12-4 and TRBJ1-1; D possibly corresponds to TRBD1 (6 bases). This sequence was found in a person aged 18-60 years who received the Ad26.COV2.S COVID-19 vaccine or a placebo. The CDR3 coding sequence is TGTGCCAGCAGCCCACAGGGAACTGAAGCTTTCTTT. It encodes CASSPQGTEAFF.